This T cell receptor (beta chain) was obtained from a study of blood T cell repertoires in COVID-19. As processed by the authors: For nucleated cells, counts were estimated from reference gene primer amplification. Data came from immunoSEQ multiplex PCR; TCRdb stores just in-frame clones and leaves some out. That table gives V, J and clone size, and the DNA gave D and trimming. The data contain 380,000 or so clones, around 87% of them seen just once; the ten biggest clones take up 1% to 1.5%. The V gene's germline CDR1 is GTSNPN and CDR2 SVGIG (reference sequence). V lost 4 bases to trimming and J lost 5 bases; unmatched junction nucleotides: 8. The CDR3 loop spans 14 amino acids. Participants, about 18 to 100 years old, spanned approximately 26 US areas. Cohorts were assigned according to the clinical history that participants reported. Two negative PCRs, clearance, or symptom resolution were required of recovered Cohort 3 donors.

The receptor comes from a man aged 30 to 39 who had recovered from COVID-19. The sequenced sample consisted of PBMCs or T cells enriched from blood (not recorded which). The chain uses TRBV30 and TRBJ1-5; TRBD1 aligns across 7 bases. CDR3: CAWTQTGLHQPQHF. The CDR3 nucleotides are TGTGCCTGGACACAGACAGGGCTCCATCAGCCCCAGCATTTT.